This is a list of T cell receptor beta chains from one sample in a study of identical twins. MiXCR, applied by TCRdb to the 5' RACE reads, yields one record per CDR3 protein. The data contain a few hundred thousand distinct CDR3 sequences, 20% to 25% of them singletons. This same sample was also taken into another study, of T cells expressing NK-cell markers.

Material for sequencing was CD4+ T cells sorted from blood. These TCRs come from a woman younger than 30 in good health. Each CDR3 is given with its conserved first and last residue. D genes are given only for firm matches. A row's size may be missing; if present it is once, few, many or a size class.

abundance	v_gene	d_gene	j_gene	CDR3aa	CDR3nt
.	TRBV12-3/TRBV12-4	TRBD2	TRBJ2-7	CASRFSGRAYEQYF	TGTGCCAGCAGATTTAGCGGGAGGGCCTACGAGCAGTACTTC
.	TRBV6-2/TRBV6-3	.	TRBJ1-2	CASSPGGLRIYGYTF	TGTGCCAGCAGTCCGGGGGGCTTGAGGATCTATGGCTACACCTTC
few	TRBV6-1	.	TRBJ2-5	CASSELAAQETQYF	TGTGCCAGCAGTGAACTGGCGGCTCAAGAGACCCAGTACTTC
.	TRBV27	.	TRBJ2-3	CASSRRGQGAQYF	TGTGCCAGCAGTCGACGGGGACAAGGGGCGCAGTATTTT
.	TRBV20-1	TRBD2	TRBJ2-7	CSALAGGRSPYEQYF	TGCAGTGCCCTAGCGGGGGGGCGATCCCCCTACGAGCAGTACTTC
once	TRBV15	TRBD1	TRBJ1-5	CATSRGGDSRRQHF	TGTGCCACCAGCAGAGGAGGGGACAGCCGAAGGCAGCATTTT
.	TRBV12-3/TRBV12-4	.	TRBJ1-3	CATRGGSGNTIYF	TGTGCCACCCGGGGGGGCTCTGGAAACACCATATATTTT
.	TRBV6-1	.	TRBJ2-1	CATPRWANNEQFF	TGTGCCACCCCAAGGTGGGCGAACAATGAGCAGTTCTTC
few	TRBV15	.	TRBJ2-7	CATSRTSGLNYEQYF	TGTGCCACCAGCAGAACCTCGGGACTTAACTACGAGCAGTACTTC
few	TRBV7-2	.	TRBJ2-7	CASSSGVSYEQYF	TGTGCCAGCAGCTCAGGGGTCTCCTACGAGCAGTACTTC
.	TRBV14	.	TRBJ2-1	CASSQMYLEQFF	TGTGCCAGCAGCCAAATGTATTTGGAGCAGTTCTTC
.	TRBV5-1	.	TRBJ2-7	CASSLESQLQQYF	TGCGCCAGCAGCTTGGAATCCCAGTTACAGCAGTACTTC
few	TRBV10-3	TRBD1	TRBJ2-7	CATGTGASYEQYF	TGTGCCACAGGGACAGGGGCATCCTACGAGCAGTACTTC
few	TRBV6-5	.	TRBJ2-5	CASSYLGPTGEETQYF	TGTGCCAGCAGTTACTTGGGACCTACGGGGGAAGAGACCCAGTACTTC
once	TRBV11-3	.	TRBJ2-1	CASSLVAWNYNEQFF	TGTGCCAGCAGCTTAGTTGCCTGGAATTACAATGAGCAGTTCTTC
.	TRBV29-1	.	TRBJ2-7	CSVWTALYEQYF	TGCAGCGTATGGACAGCCCTCTACGAGCAGTACTTC
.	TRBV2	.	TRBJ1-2	CASSKDTDYGYTF	TGTGCCAGCAGCAAGGACACGGACTATGGCTACACCTTC
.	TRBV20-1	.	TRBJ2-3	CSALSTDTQYF	TGCAGTGCCCTTAGCACAGATACGCAGTATTTT
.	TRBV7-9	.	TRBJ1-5	CASSKSNQPQHF	TGTGCCAGCAGCAAAAGCAATCAGCCCCAGCATTTT
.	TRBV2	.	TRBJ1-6	CASRTNSPLHF	TGTGCCAGCAGGACGAATTCACCCCTCCACTTT
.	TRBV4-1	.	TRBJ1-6	CASSFPDGSGSPLHF	TGCGCCAGCAGCTTCCCCGACGGGTCGGGTTCACCCCTCCACTTT
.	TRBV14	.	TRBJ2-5	CASSQEGPSGKAQYF	TGTGCCAGCAGCCAAGAGGGGCCCAGTGGAAAGGCCCAGTACTTC
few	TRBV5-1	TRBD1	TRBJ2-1	CASSSHRGYNNEQFF	TGCGCCAGCAGCTCTCACAGGGGGTATAACAATGAGCAGTTCTTC
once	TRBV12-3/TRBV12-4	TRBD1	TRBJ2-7	CASTSGTDRGEQYF	TGTGCCAGCACCTCCGGGACAGATCGTGGCGAGCAGTACTTC
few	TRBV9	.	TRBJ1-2	CASSRENYGYTF	TGTGCCAGCAGCAGAGAAAACTATGGCTACACCTTC
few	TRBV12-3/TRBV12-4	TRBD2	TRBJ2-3	CASGLLAGGLDTQYF	TGTGCCAGCGGACTTTTAGCGGGGGGGTTAGATACGCAGTATTTT
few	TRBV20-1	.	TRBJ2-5	CSASSGPWGTQYF	TGCAGTGCTTCCTCCGGACCGTGGGGGACCCAGTACTTC
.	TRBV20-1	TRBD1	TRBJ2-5	CSARGQGQGKTQYF	TGCAGTGCTAGGGGACAGGGACAGGGGAAGACCCAGTACTTC
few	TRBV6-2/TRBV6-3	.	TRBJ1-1	CASSTRDDAFF	TGTGCCAGCAGTACCAGGGATGACGCTTTCTTT
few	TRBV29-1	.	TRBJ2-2	CSVAPGPGELFF	TGCAGCGTTGCTCCAGGGCCCGGGGAGCTGTTTTTT
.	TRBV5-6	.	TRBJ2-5	CASSSRWQTQYF	TGTGCCAGCAGCTCCCGTTGGCAGACCCAGTACTTC
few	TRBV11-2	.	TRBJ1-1	CASSLRGRGFF	TGTGCCAGCAGCCTCAGGGGAAGGGGTTTCTTT
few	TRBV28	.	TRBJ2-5	CASSPRVGETQYF	TGTGCCAGCAGTCCGCGCGTGGGGGAGACCCAGTACTTC
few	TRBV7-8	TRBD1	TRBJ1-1	CASSVDRGPNTEAFF	TGTGCCAGCAGCGTGGACAGGGGGCCGAACACTGAAGCTTTCTTT